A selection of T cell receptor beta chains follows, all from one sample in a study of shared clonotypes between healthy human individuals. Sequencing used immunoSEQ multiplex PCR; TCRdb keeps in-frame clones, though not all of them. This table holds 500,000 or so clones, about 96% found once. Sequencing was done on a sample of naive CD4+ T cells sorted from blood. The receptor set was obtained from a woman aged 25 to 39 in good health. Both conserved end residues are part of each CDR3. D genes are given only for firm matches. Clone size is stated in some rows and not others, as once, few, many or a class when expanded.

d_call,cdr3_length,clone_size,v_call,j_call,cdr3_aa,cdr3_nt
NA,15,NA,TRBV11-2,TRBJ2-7,CASSSYAGNGYEQYF,TGTGCCAGCAGCTCCTACGCAGGGAACGGATACGAGCAGTACTTC
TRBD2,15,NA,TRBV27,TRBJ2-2,CASSFLGGSTGELFF,TGTGCCAGCAGTTTTTTGGGAGGGAGCACCGGGGAGCTGTTTTTT
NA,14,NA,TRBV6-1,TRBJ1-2,CASSPDVVNYGYTF,TGTGCCAGCAGTCCGGACGTAGTTAACTATGGCTACACCTTC
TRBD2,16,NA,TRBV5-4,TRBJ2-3,CASSFRLAGVTDTQYF,TGTGCCAGCAGCTTCCGACTAGCCGGCGTCACAGATACGCAGTATTTT
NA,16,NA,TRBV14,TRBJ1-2,CASSQDRGGTNYGYTF,TGTGCCAGCAGCCAAGATCGGGGGGGAACTAACTATGGCTACACCTTC
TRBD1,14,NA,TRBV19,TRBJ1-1,CASLVGGMNTEAFF,TGTGCCAGTCTGGTAGGGGGCATGAACACTGAAGCTTTCTTT
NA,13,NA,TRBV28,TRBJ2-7,CASTSRFSYEQYF,TGTGCCAGCACCAGCCGTTTTTCCTACGAGCAGTACTTC
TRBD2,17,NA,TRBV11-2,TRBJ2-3,CASSLGAGGTSTDTQYF,TGTGCCAGCAGCTTAGGGGCGGGAGGCACTAGCACAGATACGCAGTATTTT
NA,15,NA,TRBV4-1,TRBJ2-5,CASSQAPGPRETQYF,TGCGCCAGCAGCCAAGCCCCGGGACCTAGGGAGACCCAGTACTTC
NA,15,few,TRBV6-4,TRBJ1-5,CASSDPLGRTQPQHF,TGTGCCAGCAGTGACCCCCTCGGGCGGACTCAGCCCCAGCATTTT
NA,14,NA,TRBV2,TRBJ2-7,CAGWAVFSGREQYF,TGTGCCGGATGGGCTGTATTTTCTGGGCGCGAGCAGTACTTC
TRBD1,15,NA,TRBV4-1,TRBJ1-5,CASSPRQGSNQPQHF,TGCGCCAGCAGCCCGAGACAGGGCAGCAATCAGCCCCAGCATTTT
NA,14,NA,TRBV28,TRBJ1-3,CASRPGGSGNTIYF,TGTGCCAGCAGGCCGGGGGGCTCTGGAAACACCATATATTTT